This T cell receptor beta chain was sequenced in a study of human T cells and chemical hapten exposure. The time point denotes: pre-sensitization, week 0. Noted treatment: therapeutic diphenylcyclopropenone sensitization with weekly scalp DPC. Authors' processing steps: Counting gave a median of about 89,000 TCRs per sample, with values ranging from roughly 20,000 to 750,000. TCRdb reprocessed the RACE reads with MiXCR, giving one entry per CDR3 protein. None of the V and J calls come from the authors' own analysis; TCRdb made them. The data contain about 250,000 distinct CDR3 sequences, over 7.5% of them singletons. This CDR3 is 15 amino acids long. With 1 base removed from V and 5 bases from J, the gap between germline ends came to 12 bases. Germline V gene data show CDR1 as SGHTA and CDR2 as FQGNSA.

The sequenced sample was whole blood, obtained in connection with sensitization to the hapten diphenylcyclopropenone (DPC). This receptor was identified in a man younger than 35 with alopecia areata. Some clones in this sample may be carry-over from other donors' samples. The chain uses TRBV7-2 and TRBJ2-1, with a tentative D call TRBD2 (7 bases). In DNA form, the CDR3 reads TGTGCCAGCAGCTTAGACGGGGGGCTCCACAATGAGCAGTTCTTC. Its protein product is CASSLDGGLHNEQFF. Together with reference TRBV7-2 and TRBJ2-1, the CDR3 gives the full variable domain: GAGVSQSPSNKVTEKGKDVELRCDPISGHTALYWYRQSLGQGLEFLIYFQGNSAPDKSGLPSDRFSAERTGGSVSTLTIQRTQQEDSAVYLCASSLDGGLHNEQFFGPGTRLTVL.